Each of the 22 T cell receptor beta chains below was sequenced from the same sample in a study of T cells in Graves' hyperthyroidism and ophthalmopathy. The CDR3 regions of TCR beta were amplified from RNA transcripts. Carried out on the TCR CDR3, a first-round RT-PCR used the HTBI primer set. TCRdb used MiXCR to reprocess the multiplex PCR reads, holding one entry per CDR3 protein. The sample lists 500,000 to 650,000 distinct CDR3 sequences, 14% occurring once. The material sequenced was blood. The receptor source for this set is a woman in her forties or fifties with Graves' ophthalmopathy.

This clonotype came up many times. The chain joins TRBV6-1 to TRBJ2-1; no clear D. The V end was cut by 1 base, the J end by 8 bases, with 15 bases between. This CDR3 is built from 15 residues. Germline V gene sequence: CDR1 MNHNS, CDR2 SASEGT. CDR3 DNA sequence: TGTGCCAGCAGTGAAGATAGGGTGGGTGGTGATGAGCAGTTCTTC. It codes for CASSEDRVGGDEQFF.

Many counts were recorded for this clonotype. This chain links TRBV19 with TRBJ2-7; TRBD2 aligns across 10 bases. Germline CDR1 reads LNHDA; CDR2 reads SQIVND (reference sequence). The trim removed 1 base at V and 7 bases at J, leaving 4 bases unmatched. The CDR3 consists of 14 residues. Written as DNA, the CDR3 is TGTGCCAGTAGTATAGGACGGACTAGCGGAGAGCAGTACTTC. It is translated as CASSIGRTSGEQYF.

This rearrangement joins TRBV24-1 to TRBJ2-3, with a tentative D call TRBD1 (6 bases). The CDR3 has 16 residues. Deletions cut 4 bases from V and 0 bases from J, with 13 bases between. In germline, CDR1 is KGHDR, CDR2 SFDVKD. CDR3 sequence reads: CATSDPTGPSTDTQYF. CDR3 in DNA: TGTGCCACCAGTGACCCGACAGGTCCTAGCACAGATACGCAGTATTTT.

The sample holds many counts of this clonotype. V gene TRBV12-3 or TRBV12-4 combines with J gene TRBJ2-2; 8 bases align to TRBD1. The CDR3 is made up of 15 amino acids. V lost 5 bases to trimming and J lost 3 bases; unmatched junction nucleotides: 5. The CDR3 sequence is CASSLRGRDTGELFF. As DNA, the CDR3 is TGTGCCAGCAGTCTCAGGGGGCGAGACACCGGGGAGCTGTTTTTT.

This clonotype was picked up a small number of times. The chain couples TRBV4-2 to TRBJ2-1; 9 bases are shared with TRBD1. Germline values: CDR1 LGHNA, CDR2 YNFKEQ. The junction had 4 bases not matched to a gene; V was cut back by 4 bases and J by 3 bases. This CDR3 is built from 15 residues. The CDR3 DNA reads as TGTGCCAGCAGCCCCGGACAGGGGATCTACAATGAGCAGTTCTTC. It codes for CASSPGQGIYNEQFF.

This clonotype has at least ten counts. The V and J genes are TRBV20-1 and TRBJ2-1; TRBD2 agrees at 8 bases. Trimming took 6 bases from V and 2 from J; bases not matched to a gene: 12. Germline CDR1 DFQATT, CDR2 SNEGSKA (reference sequence). The CDR3 has 16 residues. CDR3 bases: TGCAGTGCCCCCGGGGCGCGAGCGGGAGCCTACAATGAGCAGTTCTTC. Protein product: CSAPGARAGAYNEQFF.

Regarding this clonotype: This sequence may be a read error, since a much larger clone differs from it by one base. This chain joins TRBV4-2 and TRBJ2-7; TRBD1 matches at 8 bases. CDR1 and CDR2 (germline): LGHNA, YNFKEQ. This CDR3 spans 18 amino acids. CDR3 region: CASGQAGGRGSIWHEQYF. The DNA for the CDR3 is TGTGCCAGCGGCCAAGCAGGGGGCCGGGGCAGCATTTGGCACGAGCAGTACTTC.

The chain uses TRBV4-1 and TRBJ2-7; 8 bases align to TRBD1. V lost 1 base, J lost 3 bases, and 2 bases stayed unmatched. The CDR3 is made up of 14 amino acids. From germline, CDR1 is MGHRA and CDR2 YSYEKL. The CDR3: CASSQAGTGYEQYF. CDR3 DNA sequence: TGCGCCAGCAGCCAAGCCGGGACAGGCTACGAGCAGTACTTC.

This clonotype was seen ten or more times. The chain is built from TRBV7-2 and TRBJ1-1; D is uncertain. CDR3 length: 13 amino acids. The ends were cut back, 5 bases at V and 0 bases at J, with 7 bases in the middle. Germline lookup yields CDR1 SGHTA and CDR2 FQGNSA. The CDR3, as DNA: TGTGCCAGCAGCATCGACCTGAACACTGAAGCTTTCTTT. Its translation is CASSIDLNTEAFF.

This clonotype was recorded many times. This chain uses TRBV12-3 or TRBV12-4 with TRBJ2-5, with 10 bases fitting TRBD2. V lost 4 bases and J lost 7; bases outside the gene matches: 6. The CDR3 runs to 14 residues. The DNA of the CDR3 is TGTGCCAGCAGTTCCGGGACTAGCGATGGGACCCAGTACTTC. Translated, it gives CASSSGTSDGTQYF.

The rearrangement joins TRBV5-8 to TRBJ1-3; the match to TRBD1 covers 10 bases. Per germline, CDR1 SGHTS and CDR2 YDEGEE. The junction had 3 bases not matched to a gene; V was cut back by 4 bases and J by 5 bases. The CDR3 runs 14 residues. The CDR3 is CASSEGQGRNTIYF. The CDR3 DNA reads TGTGCCAGCAGCGAGGGACAGGGGAGAAACACCATATATTTT.

This chain joins TRBV7-9 and TRBJ2-1; D uncertain. The CDR3 spans 12 residues. V lost 5 bases, J lost 6 bases, and 8 bases lay in between. Germline V gene lookup returns CDR1 SEHNR and CDR2 FQNEAQ (reference sequence). In nucleotides, the CDR3 is TGTGCCAGCAGCGAGAAGGGCAATGAGCAGTTCTTC. Protein: CASSEKGNEQFF.

V usage is TRBV20-1 and J usage is TRBJ2-5; 10 positions match TRBD2. J lost 5 bases, V lost 6 bases, and 15 bases had no gene match. CDR3 size: 16 residues. The germline gives CDR1 DFQATT, CDR2 SNEGSKA (reference sequence). The CDR3, as DNA: TGCAGTGCAGGAAATTTGGGGCTAGCGGGAGTGGAGACCCAGTACTTC. Protein sequence: CSAGNLGLAGVETQYF.

This clonotype has a handful of counts. This chain uses TRBV20-1 with TRBJ2-5; 13 bases map to TRBD2. This CDR3 has 14 residues. V dropped 3 bases and J dropped 4; count of bases not matched to a gene: 2. In germline, CDR1 is DFQATT, CDR2 SNEGSKA (reference sequence). The CDR3 DNA sequence: TGCAGTGCTAGCGGACTAGCGGGAGTAGAGACCCAGTACTTC. Its translation is CSASGLAGVETQYF.

The chain couples TRBV2 to TRBJ1-5; no clear D gene. The germline CDR1 and CDR2 sequences are SNHLY and FYNNEI. V lost 3 bases and J lost 5, with 8 bases in between. The CDR3 is 13 residues long. This chain's CDR3 is CASSERRDQPQHF. In DNA form, the CDR3 reads TGTGCCAGCAGTGAGCGTCGGGATCAGCCCCAGCATTTT.

The CDR3 bases are TGTGCCAGCAGTTACTCGAACCGGGACTCCTACAATGAGCAGTTCTTC. Its protein is CASSYSNRDSYNEQFF. The chain carries TRBV6-7 and TRBJ2-1; a weak D match, TRBD2 (5 bases). TRBV6-7 is an ORF for which the function is uncertain. The CDR3 spans 16 residues. Trimming shortened V by 0 bases and J by 0 bases, and 9 bases separated the two germline ends.

This clonotype was recorded many times. The CDR3 DNA reads as TGTGCCAGCAGCATCAGCGGGGATCTTTACAATGAGCAGTTCTTC. This codes for CASSISGDLYNEQFF. The V gene is TRBV9, the J gene TRBJ2-1; 7 bases match TRBD2. Looked up from germline, CDR1 is SGDLS and CDR2 is YYNGEE. The CDR3 spans 15 residues. The V and J ends lost 4 bases and 4 bases, in that order; junction bases with no gene match: 8.

This clonotype showed up just a few times. V gene TRBV3-1 combines with J gene TRBJ2-5; D unclear. This CDR3 is 13 amino acids long. The V gene lost 1 base and the J gene lost 5 bases, with 8 bases spanning the gap. Germline values: CDR1 LGHDT, CDR2 YNNKEL (reference sequence). CDR3 DNA sequence: TGTGCCAGCAGCCAAGGTATTCGGGAGACCCAGTACTTC. Protein product: CASSQGIRETQYF.

The chain couples TRBV13 to TRBJ2-7; D uncertain. The CDR3 sequence is 16 residues long. Germline V gene data show CDR1 as PRHDT and CDR2 as FYEKMQ (reference sequence). V lost 0 bases to trimming and J lost 3 bases, with 15 bases between them. CDR3 coding DNA: TGTGCCAGCAGCTTAGGGACACCCATCTCGGACTACGAGCAGTACTTC. Translation gives CASSLGTPISDYEQYF.

This clonotype was observed at least ten times. V and J are TRBV27 and TRBJ1-4; D remains ambiguous. CDR1 and CDR2 (germline): MNHEY, SMNVEV (reference sequence). V was pared by 3 bases and J by 7 bases, with 6 bases between. The CDR3 loop spans 12 amino acids. DNA of the CDR3: TGTGCCAGCAGTTTTTTAGGTGAAAAACTGTTTTTT. The encoded protein is CASSFLGEKLFF.

The rearrangement links TRBV3-1 to TRBJ2-2; 11 bases fit TRBD2. The ends lost 4 bases at V and 7 bases at J; junction bases unmatched: 11. This CDR3 region has 17 residues. Germline CDR1 LGHDT, CDR2 YNNKEL (reference sequence). CDR3 in amino acids: CASSPGLTSGMDGELFF. CDR3 bases: TGTGCCAGCAGCCCGGGATTGACTAGCGGGATGGACGGGGAGCTGTTTTTT.

This clonotype occurred a few times. This chain links TRBV11-2 with TRBJ2-3, with 12 bases fitting TRBD2. Germline-derived CDR1 and CDR2 are SGHAT and FQNNGV. The CDR3 covers 16 residues. V was pared by 5 bases and J by 3 bases, with 6 bases of the junction left unmatched. CDR3 coding DNA: TGTGCCAGCAGCGATAGACTAGCGGGAGAAACAGATACGCAGTATTTT. Its protein is CASSDRLAGETDTQYF.